The sequence of this T cell receptor beta chain was determined in a study of OX40 agonist ivuxolimab in advanced cancers. The data were produced by immunoSEQ multiplex PCR, yet TCRdb's version contains in-frame clones alone and is incomplete. The sample has 55,000 to 75,000 clones; approximately 81% are singletons. The CDR3 covers 15 residues. Trimming at V came to 0 bases and at J to 2 bases, leaving 2 bases not matched to a gene. The germline CDR1 and CDR2 sequences are SGHNT and YYREEE (reference sequence). V gene TRBV5-4 combines with J gene TRBJ2-5; 9 nucleotides line up with TRBD2. The sequence derives from an adult with an advanced solid tumor such as melanoma, head and neck, liver or kidney cancer. Sample: CD4+ or CD8+ T cells sorted from blood, taken in a trial of the OX40 agonist ivuxolimab. In DNA form, the CDR3 reads TGTGCCAGCAGCTTGGCAGCGGGAGGACAAGAGACCCAGTACTTC. This codes for CASSLAAGGQETQYF.